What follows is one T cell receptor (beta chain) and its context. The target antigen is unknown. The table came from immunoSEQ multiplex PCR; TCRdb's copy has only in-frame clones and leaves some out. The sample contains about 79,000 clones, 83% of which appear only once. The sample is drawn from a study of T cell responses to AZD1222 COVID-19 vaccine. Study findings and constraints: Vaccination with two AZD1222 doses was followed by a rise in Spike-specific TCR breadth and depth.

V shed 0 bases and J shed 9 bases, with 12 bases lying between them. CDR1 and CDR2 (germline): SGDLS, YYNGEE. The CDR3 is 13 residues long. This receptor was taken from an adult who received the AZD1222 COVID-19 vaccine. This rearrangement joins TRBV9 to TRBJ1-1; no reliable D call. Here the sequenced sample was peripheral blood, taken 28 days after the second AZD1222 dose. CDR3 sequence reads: CASSVGDDAKAFF. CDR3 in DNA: TGTGCCAGCAGCGTAGGGGATGATGCAAAAGCTTTCTTT.